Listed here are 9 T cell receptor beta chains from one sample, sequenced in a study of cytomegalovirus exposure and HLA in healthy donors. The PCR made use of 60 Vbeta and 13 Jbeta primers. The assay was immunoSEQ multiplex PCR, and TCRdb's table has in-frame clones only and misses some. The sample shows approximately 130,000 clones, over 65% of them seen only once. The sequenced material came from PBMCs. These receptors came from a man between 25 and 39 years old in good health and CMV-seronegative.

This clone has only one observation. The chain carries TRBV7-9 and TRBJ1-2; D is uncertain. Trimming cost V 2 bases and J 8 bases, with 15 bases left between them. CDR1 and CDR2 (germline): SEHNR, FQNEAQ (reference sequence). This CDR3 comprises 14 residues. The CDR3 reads CASSLSRDTSGYTF. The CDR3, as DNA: TGTGCCAGCAGCTTAAGTCGGGATACATCGGGCTACACCTTC.

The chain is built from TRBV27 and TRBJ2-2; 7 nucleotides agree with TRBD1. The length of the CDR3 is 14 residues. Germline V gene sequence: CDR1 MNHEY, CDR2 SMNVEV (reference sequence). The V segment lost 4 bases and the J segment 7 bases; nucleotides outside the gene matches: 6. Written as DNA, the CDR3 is TGTGCCAGCAGTTCCGGGACAGTCCTCGGGGAGCTGTTTTTT. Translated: CASSSGTVLGELFF.

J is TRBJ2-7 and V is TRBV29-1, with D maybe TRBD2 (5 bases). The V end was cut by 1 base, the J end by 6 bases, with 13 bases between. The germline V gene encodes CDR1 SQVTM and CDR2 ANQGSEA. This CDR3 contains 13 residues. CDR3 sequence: CSVEGGSIGEQYF. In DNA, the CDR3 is TGCAGCGTTGAAGGTGGGAGTATCGGCGAGCAGTACTTC.

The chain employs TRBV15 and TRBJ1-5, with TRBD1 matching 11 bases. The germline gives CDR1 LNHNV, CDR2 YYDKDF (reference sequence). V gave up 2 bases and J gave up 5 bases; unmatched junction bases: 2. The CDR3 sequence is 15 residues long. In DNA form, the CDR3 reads TGTGCCACCAGCAGATGGGACAGGGGGGATCAGCCCCAGCATTTT. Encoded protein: CATSRWDRGDQPQHF.

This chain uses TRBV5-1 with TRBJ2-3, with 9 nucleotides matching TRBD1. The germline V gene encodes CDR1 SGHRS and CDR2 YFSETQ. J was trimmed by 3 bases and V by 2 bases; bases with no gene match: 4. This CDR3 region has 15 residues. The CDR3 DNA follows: TGCGCCAGCAGCTTTCGCGGACAGGGGACAGATACGCAGTATTTT. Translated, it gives CASSFRGQGTDTQYF.

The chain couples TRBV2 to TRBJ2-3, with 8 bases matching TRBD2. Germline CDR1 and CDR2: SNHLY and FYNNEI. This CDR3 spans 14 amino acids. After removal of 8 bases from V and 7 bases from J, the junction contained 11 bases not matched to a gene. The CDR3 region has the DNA TGTGCCAGCGGAGCCGGGGGGGGCATGAATACGCAGTATTTT. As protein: CASGAGGGMNTQYF.

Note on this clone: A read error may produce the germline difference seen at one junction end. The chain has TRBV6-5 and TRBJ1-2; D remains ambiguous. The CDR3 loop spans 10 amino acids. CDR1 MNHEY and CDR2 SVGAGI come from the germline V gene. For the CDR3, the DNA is TGTGCCAGCAGGCTACACGGGTGGGAGTTC. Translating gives CASRLHGWEF.

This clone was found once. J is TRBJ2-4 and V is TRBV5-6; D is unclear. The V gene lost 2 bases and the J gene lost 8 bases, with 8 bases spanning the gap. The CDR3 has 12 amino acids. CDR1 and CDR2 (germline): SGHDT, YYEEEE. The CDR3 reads CASSLARDIQYF. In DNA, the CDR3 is TGTGCCAGCAGCTTAGCTAGAGACATTCAGTACTTC.

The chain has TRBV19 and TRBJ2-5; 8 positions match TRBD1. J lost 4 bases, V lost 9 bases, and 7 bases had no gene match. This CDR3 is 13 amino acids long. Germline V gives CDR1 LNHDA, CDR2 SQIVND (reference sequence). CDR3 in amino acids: CASAEQGVETQYF. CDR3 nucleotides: TGTGCCAGCGCGGAACAGGGGGTAGAGACCCAGTACTTC.